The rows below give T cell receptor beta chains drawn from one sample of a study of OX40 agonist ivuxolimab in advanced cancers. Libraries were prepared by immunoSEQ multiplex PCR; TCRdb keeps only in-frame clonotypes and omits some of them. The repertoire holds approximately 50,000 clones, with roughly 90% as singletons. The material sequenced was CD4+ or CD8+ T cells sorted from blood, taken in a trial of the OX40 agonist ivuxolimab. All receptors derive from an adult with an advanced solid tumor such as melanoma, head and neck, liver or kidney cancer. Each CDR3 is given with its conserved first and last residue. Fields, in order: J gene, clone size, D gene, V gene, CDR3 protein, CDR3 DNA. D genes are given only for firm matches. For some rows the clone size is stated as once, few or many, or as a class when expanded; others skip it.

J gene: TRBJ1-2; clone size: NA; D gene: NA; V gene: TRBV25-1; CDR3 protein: CASSEPIFGGYTF; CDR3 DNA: TGTGCCAGCAGTGAACCCATCTTCGGGGGCTACACCTTC
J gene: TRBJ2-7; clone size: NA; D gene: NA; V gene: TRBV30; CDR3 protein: CAWGGGGYEQYF; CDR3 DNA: TGTGCCTGGGGGGGTGGCGGCTACGAGCAGTACTTC
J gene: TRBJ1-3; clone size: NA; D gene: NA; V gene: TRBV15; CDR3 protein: CATSREMSASGNTIYF; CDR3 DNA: TGTGCCACCAGCAGAGAAATGTCAGCCTCTGGAAACACCATATATTTT
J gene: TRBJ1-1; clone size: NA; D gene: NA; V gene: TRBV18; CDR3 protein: CASSPGQNTEAFF; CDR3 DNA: TGTGCCAGCTCACCTGGACAGAACACTGAAGCTTTCTTT
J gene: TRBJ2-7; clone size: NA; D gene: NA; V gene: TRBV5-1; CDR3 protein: CASSLGQNNEQYF; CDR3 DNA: TGCGCCAGCAGCTTGGGACAGAATAACGAGCAGTACTTC
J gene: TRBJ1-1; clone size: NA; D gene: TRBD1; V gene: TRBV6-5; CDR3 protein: CASSRQGRTEAFF; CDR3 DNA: TGTGCCAGCAGCCGACAGGGACGCACTGAAGCTTTCTTT
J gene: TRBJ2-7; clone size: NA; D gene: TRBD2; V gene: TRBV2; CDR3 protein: CASSRDYSSYEQYF; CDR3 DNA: TGTGCCAGCAGCCGGGACTACAGCTCCTACGAGCAGTACTTC
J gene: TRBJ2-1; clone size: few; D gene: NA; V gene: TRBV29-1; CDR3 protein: CSAEESSYNEQFF; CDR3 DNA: TGCAGCGCAGAGGAAAGCTCCTACAATGAGCAGTTCTTC
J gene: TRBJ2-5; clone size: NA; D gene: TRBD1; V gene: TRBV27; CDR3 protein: CASIKGQAGETQYF; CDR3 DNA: TGTGCCAGCATCAAAGGACAGGCAGGGGAGACCCAGTACTTC
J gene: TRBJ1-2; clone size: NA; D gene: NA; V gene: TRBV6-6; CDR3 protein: CASGLGRGYTF; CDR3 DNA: TGTGCCAGCGGTCTAGGGAGAGGCTACACCTTC
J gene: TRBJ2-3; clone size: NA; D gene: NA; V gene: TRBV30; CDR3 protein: CAWSPSGDTQYF; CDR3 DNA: TGTGCCTGGAGCCCGTCGGGAGATACGCAGTATTTT
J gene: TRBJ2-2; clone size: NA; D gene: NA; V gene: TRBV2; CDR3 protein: CASRLRDTNTGELFF; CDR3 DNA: TGTGCCAGCAGGCTCCGGGACACCAACACCGGGGAGCTGTTTTTT
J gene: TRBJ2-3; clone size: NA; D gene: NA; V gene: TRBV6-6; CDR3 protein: CASSSLSRGADTQYF; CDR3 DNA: TGTGCCAGCAGTTCGCTCTCCCGGGGTGCAGATACGCAGTATTTT
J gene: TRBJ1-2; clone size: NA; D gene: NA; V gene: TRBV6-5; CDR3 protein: CASSYRPYGYTF; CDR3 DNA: TGTGCCAGCAGTTACCGCCCATATGGCTACACCTTC
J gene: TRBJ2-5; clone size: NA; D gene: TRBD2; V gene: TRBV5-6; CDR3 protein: CASIGASGGRETQYF; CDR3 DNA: TGTGCCAGCATCGGAGCCAGCGGGGGACGGGAGACCCAGTACTTC
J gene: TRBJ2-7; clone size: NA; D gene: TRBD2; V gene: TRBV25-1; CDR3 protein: CASSLAGLAGEQYF; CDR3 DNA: TGTGCCAGTTCCCTAGCGGGACTCGCGGGCGAGCAGTACTTC
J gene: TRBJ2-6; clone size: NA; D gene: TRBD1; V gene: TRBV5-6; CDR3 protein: CASSLVDRVTSGANVLTF; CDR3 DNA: TGTGCCAGCAGCTTAGTGGACAGGGTAACTTCTGGGGCCAACGTCCTGACTTTC
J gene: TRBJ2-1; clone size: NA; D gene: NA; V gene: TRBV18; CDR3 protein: CASLAASPSGESSYNEQFF; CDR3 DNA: TGTGCCAGCCTTGCAGCATCACCTTCGGGGGAGAGCTCCTACAATGAGCAGTTCTTC
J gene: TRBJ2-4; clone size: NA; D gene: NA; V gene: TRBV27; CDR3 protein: CASIGAPKNIQYF; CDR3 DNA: TGTGCCAGCATCGGGGCGCCCAAAAACATTCAGTACTTC